These T cell receptor beta chains were read from a single sample in a study of spatial heterogeneity in lung cancer. TCRdb reprocessed the 5' RACE reads with MiXCR, giving one entry per CDR3 protein. The sample lists over 75,000 distinct CDR3 sequences, under 25% occurring once. Sequenced material: PBMCs, taken at surgery. Every receptor here comes from a male donor with early-stage non-small cell lung cancer. Both conserved end residues are part of each CDR3. A D gene is named only where the DNA matches it firmly. Expanded clones are given a class, and other clones once, few, many or no size at all.

D gene | J gene | V gene | clone size | CDR3 protein | CDR3 DNA
TRBD1 | TRBJ2-7 | TRBV4-1 | . | CASSQDLGQGNSYEQYF | TGCGCCAGCAGCCAAGATTTGGGACAGGGGAACTCCTACGAGCAGTACTTC
. | TRBJ2-1 | TRBV24-1 | . | CATSEERQGGDEQFF | TGTGCCACCAGTGAGGAACGACAGGGAGGAGATGAGCAGTTCTTC
. | TRBJ2-7 | TRBV7-8 | many | CASRPTTSSYEQYF | TGTGCCAGCAGACCCACGACTAGCTCCTACGAGCAGTACTTC
. | TRBJ2-5 | TRBV5-1 | many | CASSLGSFQETQYF | TGCGCCAGCAGCCTCGGGTCTTTTCAAGAGACCCAGTACTTC
TRBD2 | TRBJ2-5 | TRBV4-1 | few | CASSQDGTSGDETQYF | TGCGCCAGCAGCCAAGATGGGACTAGCGGGGATGAGACCCAGTACTTC
. | TRBJ1-1 | TRBV6-1 | . | CASSDAMNTEAFF | TGTGCCAGCAGTGACGCTATGAACACTGAAGCTTTCTTT
TRBD1 | TRBJ2-7 | TRBV13 | . | CASSPTPDRAEQYF | TGTGCCAGCAGCCCTACCCCAGACAGGGCCGAGCAGTACTTC
. | TRBJ2-5 | TRBV29-1 | few | CSVVRDYQETQYF | TGCAGCGTCGTCCGTGACTACCAAGAGACCCAGTACTTC
TRBD1 | TRBJ1-6 | TRBV6-1 | . | CASSTGGSPLHF | TGTGCCAGTTCGACAGGGGGATCACCCCTCCACTTT
TRBD1 | TRBJ2-1 | TRBV6-4 | few | CASSPRAGGTSRVEQFF | TGTGCCAGCAGTCCTCGGGCAGGGGGCACCAGCAGGGTTGAGCAGTTCTTC
. | TRBJ1-5 | TRBV7-2 | . | CASSISGNQPQHF | TGTGCCAGCAGCATAAGTGGCAATCAGCCCCAGCATTTT